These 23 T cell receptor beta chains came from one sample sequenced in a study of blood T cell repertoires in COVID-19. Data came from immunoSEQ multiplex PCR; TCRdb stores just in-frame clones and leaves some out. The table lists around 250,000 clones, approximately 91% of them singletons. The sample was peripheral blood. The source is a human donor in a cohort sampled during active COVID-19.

DNA of the CDR3: TGTGCCAGCAGCTTAACTGAGACCCAGTACTTC. Protein: CASSLTETQYF. The chain combines TRBV7-2 with TRBJ2-5; D is uncertain. Germline V lookup: CDR1 SGHTA, CDR2 FQGNSA. Trimming removed 2 bases from V and 5 bases from J, with 3 bases in between. The CDR3 runs to 11 residues. Full variable domain (rest looked up from reference TRBV7-2 and TRBJ2-5): GAGVSQSPSNKVTEKGKDVELRCDPISGHTALYWYRQSLGQGLEFLIYFQGNSAPDKSGLPSDRFSAERTGGSVSTLTIQRTQQEDSAVYLCASSLTETQYFGPGTRLLVL.

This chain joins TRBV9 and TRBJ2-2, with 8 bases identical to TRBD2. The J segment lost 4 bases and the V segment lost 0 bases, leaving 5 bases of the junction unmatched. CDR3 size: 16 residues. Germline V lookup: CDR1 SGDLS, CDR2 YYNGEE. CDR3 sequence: CASSVVGTSSTGELFF. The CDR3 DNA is TGTGCCAGCAGCGTAGTTGGGACTAGTAGCACCGGGGAGCTGTTTTTT. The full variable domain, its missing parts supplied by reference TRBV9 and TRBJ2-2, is DSGVTQTPKHLITATGQRVTLRCSPRSGDLSVYWYQQSLDQGLQFLIQYYNGEERAKGNILERFSAQQFPDLHSELNLSSLELGDSALYFCASSVVGTSSTGELFFGEGSRLTVL.

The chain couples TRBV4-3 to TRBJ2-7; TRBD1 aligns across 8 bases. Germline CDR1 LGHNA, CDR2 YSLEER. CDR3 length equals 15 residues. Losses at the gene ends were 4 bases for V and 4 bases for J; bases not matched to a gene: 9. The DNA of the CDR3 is TGCGCCAGCAGCCTTCTGACAGGGGTGGAGTACGAGCAGTACTTC. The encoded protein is CASSLLTGVEYEQYF.

The CDR3 region has the DNA TGCGCCAGCAGCGTGAACCTACGACTAGCGGGGGACACAGATACGCAGTATTTT. Residues: CASSVNLRLAGDTDTQYF. This chain links TRBV5-1 with TRBJ2-3; 12 bases fit TRBD2. The CDR3 contains 18 residues. Germline assignment: CDR1 SGHRS and CDR2 YFSETQ. The J segment lost 2 bases and the V segment lost 4 bases, leaving 11 bases of the junction unmatched.

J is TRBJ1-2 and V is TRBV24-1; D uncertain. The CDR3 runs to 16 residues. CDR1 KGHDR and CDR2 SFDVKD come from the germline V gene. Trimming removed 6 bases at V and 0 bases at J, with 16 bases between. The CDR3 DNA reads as TGTGCCACCAGTCCATCGCGAGGTCCCACTAACTATGGCTACACCTTC. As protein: CATSPSRGPTNYGYTF.

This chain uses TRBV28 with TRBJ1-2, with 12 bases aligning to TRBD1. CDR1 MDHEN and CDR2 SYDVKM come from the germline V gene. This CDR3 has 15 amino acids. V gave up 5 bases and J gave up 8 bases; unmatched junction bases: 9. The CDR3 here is CASSPGTGGAGGYTF. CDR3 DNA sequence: TGTGCCAGCAGTCCCGGGACAGGGGGCGCGGGAGGCTACACCTTC.

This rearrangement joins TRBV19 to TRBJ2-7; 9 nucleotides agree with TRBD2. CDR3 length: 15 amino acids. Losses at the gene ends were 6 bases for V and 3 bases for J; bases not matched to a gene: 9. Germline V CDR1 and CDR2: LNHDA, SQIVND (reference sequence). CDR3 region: CASRGRTSADYEQYF. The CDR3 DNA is TGTGCCAGTAGGGGGAGGACTAGCGCCGACTACGAGCAGTACTTC. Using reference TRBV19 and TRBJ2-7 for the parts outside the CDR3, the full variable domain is DGGITQSPKYLFRKEGQNVTLSCEQNLNHDAMYWYRQDPGQGLRLIYYSQIVNDFQKGDIAEGYSVSREKKESFPLTVTSAQKNPTAFYLCASRGRTSADYEQYFGPGTRLTVT.

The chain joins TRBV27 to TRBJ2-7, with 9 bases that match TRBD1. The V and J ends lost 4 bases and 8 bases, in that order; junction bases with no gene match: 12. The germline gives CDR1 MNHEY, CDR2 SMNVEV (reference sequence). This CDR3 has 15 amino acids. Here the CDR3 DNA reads TGTGCCAGCAGTTCCTCTGGACAGGGGCCTACGAAGCAGTACTTC. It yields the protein CASSSSGQGPTKQYF.

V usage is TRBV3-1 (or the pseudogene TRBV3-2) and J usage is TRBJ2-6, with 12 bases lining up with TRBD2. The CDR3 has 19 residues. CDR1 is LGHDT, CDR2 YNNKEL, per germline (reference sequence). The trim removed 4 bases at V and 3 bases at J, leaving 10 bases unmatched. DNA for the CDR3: TGTGCCAGCAGCCGACGGTCGGGACTAGCGGGTTTTGGGGCCAACGTCCTGACTTTC. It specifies CASSRRSGLAGFGANVLTF.

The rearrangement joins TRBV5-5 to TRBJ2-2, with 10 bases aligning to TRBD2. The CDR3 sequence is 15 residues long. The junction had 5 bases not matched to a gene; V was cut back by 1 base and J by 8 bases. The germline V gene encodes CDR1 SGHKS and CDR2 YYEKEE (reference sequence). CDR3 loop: CASSLRAGGWGELFF. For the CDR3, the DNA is TGTGCCAGCAGCTTGAGAGCGGGAGGGTGGGGGGAGCTGTTTTTT.

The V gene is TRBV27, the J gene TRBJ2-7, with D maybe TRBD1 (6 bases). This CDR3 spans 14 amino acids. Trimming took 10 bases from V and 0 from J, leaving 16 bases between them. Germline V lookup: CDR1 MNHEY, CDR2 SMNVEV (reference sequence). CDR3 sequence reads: CATKGQLHSYEQYF. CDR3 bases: TGTGCCACCAAAGGACAGTTACACTCCTACGAGCAGTACTTC.

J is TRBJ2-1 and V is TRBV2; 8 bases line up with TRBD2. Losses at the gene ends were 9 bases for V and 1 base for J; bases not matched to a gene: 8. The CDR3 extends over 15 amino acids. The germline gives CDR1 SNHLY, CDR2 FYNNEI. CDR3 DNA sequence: TGTGCCAGTACTTTAGCGGGGATTTCCTACAATGAGCAGTTCTTC. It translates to CASTLAGISYNEQFF. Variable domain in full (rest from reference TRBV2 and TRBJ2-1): EPEVTQTPSHQVTQMGQEVILRCVPISNHLYFYWYRQILGQKVEFLVSFYNNEISEKSEIFDDQFSVERPDGSNFTLKIRSTKLEDSAMYFCASTLAGISYNEQFFGPGTRLTVL.

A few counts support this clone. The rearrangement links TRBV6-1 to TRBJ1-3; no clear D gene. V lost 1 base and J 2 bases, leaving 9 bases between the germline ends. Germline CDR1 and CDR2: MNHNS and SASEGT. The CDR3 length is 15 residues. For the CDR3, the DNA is TGTGCCAGCAGTGAAGGAGCTGCTGCTGGAAACACCATATATTTT. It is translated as CASSEGAAAGNTIYF.

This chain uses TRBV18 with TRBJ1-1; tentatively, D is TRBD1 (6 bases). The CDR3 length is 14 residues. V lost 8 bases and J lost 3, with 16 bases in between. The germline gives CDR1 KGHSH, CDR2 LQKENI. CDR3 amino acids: CASTLTGIYTEAFF. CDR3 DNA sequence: TGTGCCAGCACACTCACAGGGATATACACTGAAGCTTTCTTT.

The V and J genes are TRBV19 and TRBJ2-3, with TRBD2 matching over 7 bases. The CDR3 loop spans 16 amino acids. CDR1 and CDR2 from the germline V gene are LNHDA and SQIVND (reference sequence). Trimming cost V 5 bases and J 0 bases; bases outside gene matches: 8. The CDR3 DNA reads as TGTGCCAGTAGTCCCAGGACTAGTCCTAGCACAGATACGCAGTATTTT. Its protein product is CASSPRTSPSTDTQYF.

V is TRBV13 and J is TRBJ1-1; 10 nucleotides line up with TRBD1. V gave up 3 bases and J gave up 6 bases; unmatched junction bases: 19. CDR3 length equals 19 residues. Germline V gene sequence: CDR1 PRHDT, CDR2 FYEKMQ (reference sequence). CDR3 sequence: CASSFLLGTGEFGTPEAFF. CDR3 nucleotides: TGTGCCAGCAGCTTCCTACTAGGGACAGGGGAATTTGGGACCCCTGAAGCTTTCTTT.

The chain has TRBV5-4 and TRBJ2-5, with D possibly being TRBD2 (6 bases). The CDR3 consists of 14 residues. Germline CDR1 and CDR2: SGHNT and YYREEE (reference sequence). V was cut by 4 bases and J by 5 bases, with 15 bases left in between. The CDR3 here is CASSRWGDRETQYF. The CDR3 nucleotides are TGTGCCAGCAGCCGCTGGGGGGACCGGGAGACCCAGTACTTC. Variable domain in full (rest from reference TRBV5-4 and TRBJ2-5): ETGVTQSPTHLIKTRGQQVTLRCSSQSGHNTVSWYQQALGQGPQFIFQYYREEENGRGNFPPRFSGLQFPNYSSELNVNALELDDSALYLCASSRWGDRETQYFGPGTRLLVL.

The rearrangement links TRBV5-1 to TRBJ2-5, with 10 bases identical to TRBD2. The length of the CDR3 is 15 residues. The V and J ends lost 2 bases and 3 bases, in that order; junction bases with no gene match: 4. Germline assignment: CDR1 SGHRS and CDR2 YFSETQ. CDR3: CASSFRTSGKETQYF. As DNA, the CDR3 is TGCGCCAGCAGCTTCCGGACTAGCGGAAAAGAGACCCAGTACTTC.

The CDR3: CASSFLSLTGEENTEAFF. The DNA for the CDR3 is TGTGCCAGCAGTTTTTTGTCGCTGACAGGGGAAGAGAACACTGAAGCTTTCTTT. The genes are TRBV28 and TRBJ1-1, with 8 nucleotides matching TRBD1. The germline V gene encodes CDR1 MDHEN and CDR2 SYDVKM. The CDR3 spans 18 residues. J gave up 1 base and V 3 bases, and 13 bases lay outside the gene matches.

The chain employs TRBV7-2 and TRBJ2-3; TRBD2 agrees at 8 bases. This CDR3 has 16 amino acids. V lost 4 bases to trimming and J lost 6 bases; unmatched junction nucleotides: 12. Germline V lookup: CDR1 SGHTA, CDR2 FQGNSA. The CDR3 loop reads CASSSSGTSLVDTQYF. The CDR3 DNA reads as TGTGCCAGCAGCTCCTCCGGGACTAGTTTGGTGGATACGCAGTATTTT.

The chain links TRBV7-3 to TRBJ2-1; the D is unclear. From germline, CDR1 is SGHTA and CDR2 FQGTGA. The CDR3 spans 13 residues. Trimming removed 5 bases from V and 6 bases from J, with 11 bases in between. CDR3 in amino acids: CASSPRPGNEQFF. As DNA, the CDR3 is TGTGCCAGCAGCCCTCGTCCGGGCAATGAGCAGTTCTTC.

CDR3 loop: CASSLAGGANQETQYF. CDR3 coding DNA: TGCGCCAGCAGCTTGGCGGGGGGGGCGAACCAAGAGACCCAGTACTTC. The chain employs TRBV5-1 and TRBJ2-5, with TRBD2 identical over 8 bases. CDR1 and CDR2 (germline): SGHRS, YFSETQ. The CDR3 has 16 residues. V lost 0 bases and J lost 0; bases outside the gene matches: 4.

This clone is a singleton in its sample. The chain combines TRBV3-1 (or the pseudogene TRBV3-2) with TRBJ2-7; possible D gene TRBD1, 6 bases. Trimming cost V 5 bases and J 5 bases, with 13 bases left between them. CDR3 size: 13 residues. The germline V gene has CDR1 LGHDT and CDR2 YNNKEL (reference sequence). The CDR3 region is CASSNRVAHEQYF. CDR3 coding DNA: TGTGCCAGCAGCAACAGGGTGGCCCACGAGCAGTACTTC.